This is a list of T cell receptor beta chains from one sample in a study of blood T cell repertoires in COVID-19. Repertoires were generated with immunoSEQ multiplex PCR, while TCRdb's copy carries only in-frame clones and drops some. This table holds over 200,000 clones, 80% to 95% found once. Sequencing was performed on peripheral blood. The receptors shown here come from a man aged 55-75 years with COVID-19, enrolled during active disease. CDR3s leave out the opening cysteine and the closing phenylalanine or tryptophan. Fields, in order: J gene, V gene, CDR3 protein.

>TRBJ2-6|TRBV21-1
ASSKAPRDSLSGANVLT
>TRBJ1-2|TRBV2
ASSVTVGNYGYT
>TRBJ2-2|TRBV7-9
ASSLASQAYGELF
>TRBJ2-4|TRBV30
AWSGSRSSKNIQY
>TRBJ2-7|TRBV28
ASSQPLAGPYEQY
>TRBJ1-6|TRBV7-9
ASRLTGENNSPLH
>TRBJ2-2|TRBV7-3
ASSLSRDREAGELF
>TRBJ1-2|TRBV4-2
ASSQTGRMSYGYT
>TRBJ1-2|TRBV11-2
ASSLEGVDGYT
>TRBJ1-1|TRBV11-3
ASSLETIEKDMNTEAF
>TRBJ2-7|TRBV28
ASRQWLADSYEQY
>TRBJ1-1|TRBV11-2
ASSLGPGGTTEAF
>TRBJ1-2|TRBV12-3/TRBV12-4
ASSLQGPYGYT
>TRBJ1-6|TRBV30
AWSVHEAYSPLH
>TRBJ2-2|TRBV3-1/TRBV3-2
ASREQGSYTGELF
>TRBJ2-2|TRBV5-1
ASSHGQGDTGELF
>TRBJ2-1|TRBV9
ASSVAGSGAVSYNEQF
>TRBJ2-7|TRBV30
AWSSTGVYEQY
>TRBJ1-2|TRBV3-1/TRBV3-2
ASSPIGDYGYT
>TRBJ2-7|TRBV10-2
ASSERPGTGFYEQY
>TRBJ2-1|TRBV10-3
ATRGVYNEQF
>TRBJ2-7|TRBV24-1
ATSPGQGGIYEQY
>TRBJ1-6|TRBV5-4
ASSFGAMLDSPLH
>TRBJ1-1|TRBV6-5
ASSPGLGNTEAF
>TRBJ2-5|TRBV15
ATSRDRAQETQY
>TRBJ1-1|TRBV5-6
ASSLRQGNTEAF
>TRBJ1-1|TRBV28
ASSSAGVTEAF
>TRBJ1-6|TRBV2
ASTPGLNSPLH
>TRBJ2-3|TRBV18
ASSLRVAGSADTQY
>TRBJ1-2|TRBV3-1/TRBV3-2
ASSPPLSYDGRYT
>TRBJ2-3|TRBV30
AWSQRTSGRAPDTQY
>TRBJ2-1|TRBV7-7
ASSFRSNERVVNEQF
>TRBJ1-2|TRBV6-4
ASSDQGSGYT
>TRBJ1-4|TRBV3-1/TRBV3-2
ASSQETRTGGKEKLF
>TRBJ2-1|TRBV5-6
ASHYRGNEQF
>TRBJ2-1|TRBV3-1/TRBV3-2
ASSQGATFSYNEQF
>TRBJ1-1|TRBV28
ASSLSFGDRDGSLTKNTEAF
>TRBJ1-1|TRBV5-1
ASSLQDKNTEAF
>TRBJ1-5|TRBV19
ASSIVMGPNQPQH
>TRBJ2-1|TRBV4-1
ASSQERTSVNEQF
>TRBJ1-2|TRBV19
ASSLSGYGYT
>TRBJ1-2|TRBV6-5
ASRAAGGYGYT
>TRBJ1-3|TRBV11-2
ASSLVRVSGNTIY
>TRBJ2-1|TRBV4-3
ASSQDRKEQGANNEQF
>TRBJ2-3|TRBV3-1/TRBV3-2
ASSPLRGAQY
>TRBJ2-7|TRBV28
ASRGRVYEQY
>TRBJ2-2|TRBV5-4
ASSPTGTRETGELF
>TRBJ2-7|TRBV12-3/TRBV12-4
ASSPRDYEQY
>TRBJ1-4|TRBV3-1/TRBV3-2
ASSRRRTGEYEKLF
>TRBJ2-6|TRBV30
AWRARGSGANVLT
>TRBJ1-3|TRBV5-1
ASSSSRDRAGNTIY
>TRBJ1-1|TRBV5-1
ASSLMGHANTEAF
>TRBJ2-7|TRBV28
ASTVQQGRYEQY